One and the same sample provided the 3 T cell receptor beta chains below, sequenced in a study of T cell changes during pregnancy in multiple sclerosis. The method was immunoSEQ multiplex PCR; TCRdb's version includes in-frame clones alone and lacks a portion of them. The sample gives roughly 60,000 clones, roughly nine tenths of which show up once; just over 0.85% is in the top ten. This specimen was peripheral blood, taken before pregnancy. The receptors were sampled from a female donor with multiple sclerosis, enrolled in a pregnancy study.

This chain connects TRBV19 to TRBJ1-2; a possible D gene is TRBD1 (6 bases). This CDR3 is built from 14 residues. Germline values: CDR1 LNHDA, CDR2 SQIVND (reference sequence). Trimming cost V 7 bases and J 7 bases, with 19 bases left between them. Here the CDR3 reads CASIHRAGGSGYTF. CDR3 nucleotide sequence: TGTGCCAGTATCCACAGGGCGGGAGGTTCTGGCTACACCTTC. Full variable domain (remainder filled in from reference TRBV19 and TRBJ1-2): DGGITQSPKYLFRKEGQNVTLSCEQNLNHDAMYWYRQDPGQGLRLIYYSQIVNDFQKGDIAEGYSVSREKKESFPLTVTSAQKNPTAFYLCASIHRAGGSGYTFGSGTRLTVV.

The chain employs TRBV7-9 and TRBJ2-3; D is unclear. Trimming left V 5 bases short and J 6 bases short, with 15 bases between. In germline, CDR1 is SEHNR, CDR2 FQNEAQ (reference sequence). The CDR3 sequence is 14 residues long. The CDR3: CASSLLNGGDTQYF. The CDR3 coding sequence is TGTGCCAGCAGCCTCCTAAACGGCGGTGATACGCAGTATTTT. Together with reference TRBV7-9 and TRBJ2-3, the CDR3 gives the full variable domain: DTGVSQNPRHKITKRGQNVTFRCDPISEHNRLYWYRQTLGQGPEFLTYFQNEAQLEKSRLLSDRFSAERPKGSFSTLEIQRTEQGDSAMYLCASSLLNGGDTQYFGPGTRLTVL.

V gene TRBV15 combines with J gene TRBJ1-4, with no clear D. V was pared by 0 bases and J by 4 bases, with 9 bases between. Germline V gene lookup returns CDR1 LNHNV and CDR2 YYDKDF (reference sequence). The CDR3 runs to 15 residues. The CDR3 region has the DNA TGTGCCACCAGCAGAGATCGACTGATTAATGAAAAACTGTTTTTT. Its translation is CATSRDRLINEKLFF.